The rows below give T cell receptor beta chains drawn from one sample of a study of cytomegalovirus exposure and HLA in healthy donors. Data came from immunoSEQ multiplex PCR; TCRdb stores just in-frame clones and leaves some out. The table has under 150,000 clones, around 86% seen once. Sample: PBMCs. The receptors stem from a man aged 18 to 29 in good health and CMV-seropositive. CDR3s include the opening cysteine and the closing phenylalanine or tryptophan. D genes are given only for firm matches. Clone sizes are given selectively: once, few, many, or a class where the clone is expanded.

V: TRBV5-4
size: -
D: TRBD1
J: TRBJ1-1
DNA: TGTGCCAGCAGCCTGACAGGGTGGACTGAAGCTTTCTTT
CDR3: CASSLTGWTEAFF

V: TRBV7-2
size: -
D: TRBD1
J: TRBJ2-7
DNA: TGTGCCAGCAGCGGTCAGGGACAGGGAAAAGCTAAGCAGTACTTC
CDR3: CASSGQGQGKAKQYF

V: TRBV27
size: few
D: -
J: TRBJ2-7
DNA: TGTGCCAGCGGCCCAGGGTCCTACGAGCAGTACTTC
CDR3: CASGPGSYEQYF

V: TRBV27
size: -
D: TRBD1
J: TRBJ1-1
DNA: TGTGCCAGCAGGATCACAGGGGGTGTAGGCACTGAAGCTTTCTTT
CDR3: CASRITGGVGTEAFF

V: TRBV5-1
size: -
D: TRBD2
J: TRBJ2-4
DNA: TGCGCCAGCAGCTTGGCTCCACTACTCAGACTAGCGGTAGCCAAAAACATTCAGTACTTC
CDR3: CASSLAPLLRLAVAKNIQYF

V: TRBV7-8
size: -
D: -
J: TRBJ2-1
DNA: TGTGCCAGCAGCCCGGGACTCAACAATGAGCAGTTCTTC
CDR3: CASSPGLNNEQFF

V: TRBV6-5
size: few
D: TRBD1
J: TRBJ1-2
DNA: TGTGCCAGCAGTCTCCAAGGGGGCGCAGGTGGCTACACCTTC
CDR3: CASSLQGGAGGYTF

V: TRBV5-4
size: once
D: -
J: TRBJ2-7
DNA: TGTGCCAGCAGCGTTAGGGGCCCAACCTACGAGCAGTACTTC
CDR3: CASSVRGPTYEQYF

V: TRBV7-8
size: -
D: -
J: TRBJ1-5
DNA: TGTGCCAGCAGCTTACTGGAGTATAGCAATCAGCCCCAGCATTTT
CDR3: CASSLLEYSNQPQHF

V: TRBV5-1
size: -
D: -
J: TRBJ1-2
DNA: TGCGCCAGCAGCTTGGACGGACTCACAGTGGATTTATCGGGTGGCTACACCTTC
CDR3: CASSLDGLTVDLSGGYTF

V: TRBV5-1
size: few
D: TRBD2
J: TRBJ2-2
DNA: TGCGCCAGCAGACCATCGACTAGCCGGGTCGGGGAGCTGTTTTTT
CDR3: CASRPSTSRVGELFF

V: TRBV19
size: -
D: -
J: TRBJ1-1
DNA: TGTGCCAGTAGTATTAACATGAACACTGAAGCTTTCTTT
CDR3: CASSINMNTEAFF

V: TRBV5-1
size: -
D: TRBD1
J: TRBJ2-1
DNA: TGCGCCAGCAGCGTGGGACAGGGTGACTACAATGAGCAGTTCTTC
CDR3: CASSVGQGDYNEQFF

V: TRBV11-2
size: -
D: TRBD1
J: TRBJ2-1
DNA: TGTGCCAGCAGCTTAGATGCAGGGGGTCAGAATGAGCAGTTCTTC
CDR3: CASSLDAGGQNEQFF

V: TRBV5-6
size: once
D: TRBD2
J: TRBJ2-5
DNA: TGTGCCAGCAGGAACCGGGGGGGACAAGAGACCCAGTACTTC
CDR3: CASRNRGGQETQYF

V: TRBV5-1
size: -
D: TRBD2
J: TRBJ2-1
DNA: TGCGCCAGCAGCTCTACTAGCGGGGGTTCCAATGAGCAGTTCTTC
CDR3: CASSSTSGGSNEQFF

V: TRBV4-2
size: -
D: TRBD2
J: TRBJ2-1
DNA: TGTGCCAGCAGCCACCCCTTTGGGACCTTTAGCGGGGGATACAATGAGCAGTTCTTC
CDR3: CASSHPFGTFSGGYNEQFF

V: TRBV5-4
size: -
D: TRBD1
J: TRBJ1-3
DNA: TGTGCCAGCAGCCGGGGACAGAGCTCTGGAAACACCATATATTTT
CDR3: CASSRGQSSGNTIYF

V: TRBV7-9
size: -
D: -
J: TRBJ1-1
DNA: TGTGCCAGCAGCTCCGGGAGGGGCTACACTGAAGCTTTCTTT
CDR3: CASSSGRGYTEAFF

V: TRBV7-6
size: -
D: TRBD1
J: TRBJ1-3
DNA: TGTGCCAGCAGCCCGCGACAGGGATCTACTGGAAACACCATATATTTT
CDR3: CASSPRQGSTGNTIYF

V: TRBV18
size: -
D: TRBD1
J: TRBJ1-4
DNA: TGTGCCAGCTCACCCGCCGGGACAGGGAATGAAAAACTGTTTTTT
CDR3: CASSPAGTGNEKLFF

V: TRBV29-1
size: -
D: -
J: TRBJ1-1
DNA: TGCAGCGTGGGGGGGGTTTCGGGCACTGAAGCTTTCTTT
CDR3: CSVGGVSGTEAFF

V: TRBV5-1
size: -
D: TRBD1
J: TRBJ2-2
DNA: TGCGCCAGCAGCTTGCAGCCCGGGACAGGGGGCACCGGGGAGCTGTTTTTT
CDR3: CASSLQPGTGGTGELFF

V: TRBV19
size: -
D: TRBD2
J: TRBJ2-1
DNA: TGTGCCAGCGGGACTAGCGGGAGGGTTACAACTCGGGAGCAGTTCTTC
CDR3: CASGTSGRVTTREQFF

V: TRBV7-2
size: few
D: -
J: TRBJ2-7
DNA: TGTGCCAGCAGCTTAGCGGGTAGCGGCCGCCGAGAGCAGTACTTC
CDR3: CASSLAGSGRREQYF

V: TRBV30
size: few
D: TRBD2
J: TRBJ2-1
DNA: TGTGCCTGGAGTAAAGGCGGGGGGCTGGATGAGCAGTTCTTC
CDR3: CAWSKGGGLDEQFF

V: TRBV2
size: -
D: TRBD1
J: TRBJ2-3
DNA: TGTGCCAGCAGGGGGACAGGGAGGCCAGATACGCAGTATTTT
CDR3: CASRGTGRPDTQYF

V: TRBV18
size: -
D: TRBD1
J: TRBJ1-4
DNA: TGTGCCAGCTCAACCCTTGGACAGGCTAATGAAAAACTGTTTTTT
CDR3: CASSTLGQANEKLFF

V: TRBV19
size: -
D: TRBD2
J: TRBJ2-1
DNA: TGTGCCAGTAGTACTTTAGCGGGAGGGAAGTACAATGAGCAGTTCTTC
CDR3: CASSTLAGGKYNEQFF

V: TRBV28
size: few
D: -
J: TRBJ2-7
DNA: TGTGCCAGCAGTTTGTTCAATTACGAGCAGTACTTC
CDR3: CASSLFNYEQYF

V: TRBV27
size: -
D: TRBD2
J: TRBJ2-1
DNA: TGTGCCAGCTCCTCCCAACGGGGAGGGATAGTGGGCAATGAGCAGTTCTTC
CDR3: CASSSQRGGIVGNEQFF

V: TRBV25-1
size: -
D: TRBD1
J: TRBJ2-1
DNA: TGTGCCAGCAGCCGGGACAGGGGGCCCAATGAGCAGTTCTTC
CDR3: CASSRDRGPNEQFF

V: TRBV2
size: -
D: -
J: TRBJ1-5
DNA: TGTGCCAGCAGAAGGACAGATAATAGCAATCAGCCCCAGCATTTT
CDR3: CASRRTDNSNQPQHF

V: TRBV11-3
size: -
D: -
J: TRBJ2-3
DNA: TGTGCCAGCAGCCCCATGGCCACAGATACGCAGTATTTT
CDR3: CASSPMATDTQYF